This TCR beta chain was sequenced for a study of blood T cell repertoires in COVID-19. The protocol was immunoSEQ multiplex PCR, while the TCRdb copy is restricted to in-frame clones and leaves out a portion. The table has some 150,000 clones, roughly 84% seen once. Germline trimming cut 4 bases from V and 3 bases from J; bases unmatched to any gene: 6. CDR1 and CDR2 (germline): SGHNT, YYREEE (reference sequence). The CDR3 consists of 15 residues. Cohorts were based on clinical histories the participants reported. Sequencing was performed on PBMCs or T cells enriched from blood (not recorded which). This TCR came from a man aged 45 to 65 who had recovered from COVID-19. V and J are TRBV5-4 and TRBJ2-2, with TRBD1 matching over 7 bases. The CDR3 DNA sequence: TGTGCCAGCAGCGCCGAGACAGGGTACACCGGGGAGCTGTTTTTT. Protein: CASSAETGYTGELFF.